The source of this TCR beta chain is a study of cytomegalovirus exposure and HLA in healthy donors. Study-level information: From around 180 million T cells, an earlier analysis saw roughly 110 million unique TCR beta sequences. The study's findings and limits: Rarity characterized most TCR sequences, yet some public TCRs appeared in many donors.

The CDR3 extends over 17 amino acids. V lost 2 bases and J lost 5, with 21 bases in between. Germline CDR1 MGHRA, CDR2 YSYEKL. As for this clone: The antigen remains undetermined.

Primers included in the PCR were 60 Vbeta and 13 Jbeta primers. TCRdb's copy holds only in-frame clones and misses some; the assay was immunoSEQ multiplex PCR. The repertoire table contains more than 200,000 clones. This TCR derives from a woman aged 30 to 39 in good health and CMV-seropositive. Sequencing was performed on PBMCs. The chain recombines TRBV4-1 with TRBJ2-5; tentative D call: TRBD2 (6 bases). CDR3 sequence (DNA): TGCGCCAGCAGCCAACGCCTTAGGGACTCCACCCGGGAGACCCAGTACTTC. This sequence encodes CASSQRLRDSTRETQYF.